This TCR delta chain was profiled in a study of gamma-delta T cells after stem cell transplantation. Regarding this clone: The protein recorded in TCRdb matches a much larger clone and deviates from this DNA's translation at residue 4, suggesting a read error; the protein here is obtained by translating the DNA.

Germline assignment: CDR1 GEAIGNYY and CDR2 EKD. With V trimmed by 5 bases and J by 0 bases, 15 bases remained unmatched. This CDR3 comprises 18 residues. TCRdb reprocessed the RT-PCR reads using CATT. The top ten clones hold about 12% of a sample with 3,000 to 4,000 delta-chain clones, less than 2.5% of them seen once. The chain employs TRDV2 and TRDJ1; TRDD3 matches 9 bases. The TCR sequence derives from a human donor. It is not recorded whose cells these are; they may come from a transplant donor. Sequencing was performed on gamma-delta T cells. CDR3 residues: CACGTLVLGETYTDKLIF. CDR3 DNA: TGTGCCTGTGGCACTCTAGTACTGGGGGAGACGTACACCGATAAACTCATCTTT.